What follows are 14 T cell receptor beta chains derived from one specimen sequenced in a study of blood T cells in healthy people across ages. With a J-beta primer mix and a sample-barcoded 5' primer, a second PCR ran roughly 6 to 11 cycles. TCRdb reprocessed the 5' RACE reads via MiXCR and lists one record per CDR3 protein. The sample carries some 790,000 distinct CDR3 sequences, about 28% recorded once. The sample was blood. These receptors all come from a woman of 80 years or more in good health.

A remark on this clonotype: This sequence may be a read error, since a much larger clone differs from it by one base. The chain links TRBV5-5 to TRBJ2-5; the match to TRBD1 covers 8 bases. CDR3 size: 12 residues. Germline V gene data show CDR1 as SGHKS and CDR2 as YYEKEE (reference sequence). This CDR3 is CASTRGQGTQYF. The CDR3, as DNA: TGTGCCAGCACCAGGGGGCAAGGGACCCAGTACTTC. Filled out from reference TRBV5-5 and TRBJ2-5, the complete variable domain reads DAGVTQSPTHLIKTRGQQVTLRCSPISGHKSVSWYQQVLGQGPQFIFQYYEKEERGRGNFPDRFSARQFPNYSSELNVNALLLGDSALYLCASTRGQGTQYFGPGTRLLVL.

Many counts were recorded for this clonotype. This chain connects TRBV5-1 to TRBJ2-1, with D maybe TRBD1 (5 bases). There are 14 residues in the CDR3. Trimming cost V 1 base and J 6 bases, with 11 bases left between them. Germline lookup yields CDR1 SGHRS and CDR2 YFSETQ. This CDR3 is CASSLKDILNEQFF. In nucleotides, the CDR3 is TGCGCCAGCAGCTTGAAGGACATTCTCAATGAGCAGTTCTTC.

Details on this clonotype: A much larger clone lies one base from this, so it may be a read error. The CDR3 nucleotides are TGTGCCAGCAGCCAAGACTACCGGGGGGGCGTGGAGACCCGGTACTTC. Its translation: CASSQDYRGGVETRYF. The chain has TRBV4-2 and TRBJ2-7; 8 positions agree with TRBD2. This CDR3 has 16 residues. V shed 0 bases, J shed 12 bases, and the junction held 16 bases outside the gene matches. CDR1 is LGHNA, CDR2 YNFKEQ, per germline.

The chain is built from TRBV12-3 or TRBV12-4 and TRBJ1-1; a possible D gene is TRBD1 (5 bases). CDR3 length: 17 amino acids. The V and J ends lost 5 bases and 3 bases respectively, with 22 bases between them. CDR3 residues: CASSHPLSRGYYTEAFF. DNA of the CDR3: TGTGCCAGCAGTCACCCGCTGTCGAGGGGTTATTACACTGAAGCTTTCTTT.

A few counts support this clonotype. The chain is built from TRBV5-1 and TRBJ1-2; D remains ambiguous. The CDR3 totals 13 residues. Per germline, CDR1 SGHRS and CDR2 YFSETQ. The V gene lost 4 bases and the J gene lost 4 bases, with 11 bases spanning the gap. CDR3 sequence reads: CASSDDGFYGYTF. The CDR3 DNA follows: TGCGCCAGCAGCGACGACGGTTTCTATGGCTACACCTTC.

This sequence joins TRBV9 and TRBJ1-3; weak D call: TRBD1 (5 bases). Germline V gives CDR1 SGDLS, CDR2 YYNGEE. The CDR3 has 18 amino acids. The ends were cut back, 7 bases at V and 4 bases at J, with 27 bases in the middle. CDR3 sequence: CASGASIPRGLTGNTIYF. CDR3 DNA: TGTGCCAGCGGCGCAAGCATCCCGCGGGGCTTAACCGGAAACACCATATATTTT.

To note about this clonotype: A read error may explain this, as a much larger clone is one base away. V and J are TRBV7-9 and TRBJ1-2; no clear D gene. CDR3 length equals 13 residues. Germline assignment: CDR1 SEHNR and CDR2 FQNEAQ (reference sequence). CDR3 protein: CAGSLVPASGYTF. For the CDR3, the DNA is TGTGCCGGCAGCTTAGTGCCCGCCAGTGGCTACACCTTC. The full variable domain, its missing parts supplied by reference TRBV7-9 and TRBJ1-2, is DTGVSQNPRHKITKRGQNVTFRCDPISEHNRLYWYRQTLGQGPEFLTYFQNEAQLEKSRLLSDRFSAERPKGSFSTLEIQRTEQGDSAMYLCAGSLVPASGYTFGSGTRLTVV.

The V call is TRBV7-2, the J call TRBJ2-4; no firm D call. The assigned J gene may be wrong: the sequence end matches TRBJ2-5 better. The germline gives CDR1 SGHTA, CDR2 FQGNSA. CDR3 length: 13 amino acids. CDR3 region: CASSSFVLETQYF. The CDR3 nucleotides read TGTGCCAGCAGCTCGTTTGTGTTGGAGACCCAGTACTTC.

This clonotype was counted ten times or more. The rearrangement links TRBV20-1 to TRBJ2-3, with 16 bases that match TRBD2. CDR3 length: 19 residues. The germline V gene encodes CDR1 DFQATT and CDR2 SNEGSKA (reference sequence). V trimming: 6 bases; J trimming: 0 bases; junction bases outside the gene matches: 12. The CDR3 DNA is TGCAGTGCCCGGGGACCGGGGACTAGCGGGGGGGCTAGCACAGATACGCAGTATTTT. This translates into CSARGPGTSGGASTDTQYF.

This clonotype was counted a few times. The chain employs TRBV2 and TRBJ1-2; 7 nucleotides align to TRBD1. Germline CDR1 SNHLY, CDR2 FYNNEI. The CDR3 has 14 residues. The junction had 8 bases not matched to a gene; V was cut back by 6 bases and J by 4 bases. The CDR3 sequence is CASRPPGQPYGYTF. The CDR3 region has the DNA TGTGCCAGCAGACCTCCGGGACAGCCCTATGGCTACACCTTC. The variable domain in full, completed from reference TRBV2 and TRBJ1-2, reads EPEVTQTPSHQVTQMGQEVILRCVPISNHLYFYWYRQILGQKVEFLVSFYNNEISEKSEIFDDQFSVERPDGSNFTLKIRSTKLEDSAMYFCASRPPGQPYGYTFGSGTRLTVV.

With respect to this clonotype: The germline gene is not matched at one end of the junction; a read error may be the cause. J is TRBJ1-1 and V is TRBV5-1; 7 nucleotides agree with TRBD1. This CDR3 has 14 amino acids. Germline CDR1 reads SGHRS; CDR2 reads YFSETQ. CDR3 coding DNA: TGCGCCAGCAGCCGCACAGGGGTGAACCCTGAAGCTTTCTTT. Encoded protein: CASSRTGVNPEAFF.

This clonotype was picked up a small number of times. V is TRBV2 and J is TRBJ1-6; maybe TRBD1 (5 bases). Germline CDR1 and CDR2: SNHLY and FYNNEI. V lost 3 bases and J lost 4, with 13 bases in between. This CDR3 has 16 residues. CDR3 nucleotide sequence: TGTGCCAGCAGTGATAGGTCGGGACGGTATAATTCACCCCTCCACTTT. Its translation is CASSDRSGRYNSPLHF.

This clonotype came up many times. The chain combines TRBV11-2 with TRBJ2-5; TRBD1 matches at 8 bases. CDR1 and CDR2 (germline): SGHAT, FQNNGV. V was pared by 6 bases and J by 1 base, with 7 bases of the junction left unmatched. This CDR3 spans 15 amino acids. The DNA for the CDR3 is TGTGCCAGCAGGGGGGGACAGGTCTTCCAAGAGACCCAGTACTTC. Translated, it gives CASRGGQVFQETQYF.

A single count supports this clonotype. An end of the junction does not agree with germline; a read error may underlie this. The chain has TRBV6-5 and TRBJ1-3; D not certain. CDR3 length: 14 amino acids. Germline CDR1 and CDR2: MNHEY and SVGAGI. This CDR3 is CASSSAYSGNSIYF. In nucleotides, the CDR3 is TGTGCCAGCAGTTCAGCATACTCTGGAAACAGCATATATTTT.